The rows below give T cell receptor beta chains drawn from one sample of a study of T-cell reconstitution after alpha-beta-depleted transplantation in children. TCRdb called the PCR reads again in MiXCR, with one record for every CDR3 protein. The sample carries about 610,000 distinct CDR3 sequences, roughly a tenth recorded once. The specimen comprised PBMCs from the stem cell graft donor, sampled from the stem cell graft. Receptors were obtained from a human donor who donated a stem cell graft to a child with acute myeloid leukemia. The conserved cysteine and the conserved F or W are not part of the CDR3 here. The order of the fields is CDR3 protein, V gene, J gene.

CDR3aa: ATSVHGTAGYT
v_gene: TRBV24-1
j_gene: TRBJ1-2

CDR3aa: SANGERGTDTQY
v_gene: TRBV29-1
j_gene: TRBJ2-3

CDR3aa: ASSQARGGANVLT
v_gene: TRBV4-3
j_gene: TRBJ2-6

CDR3aa: ASSLKAGDGGELF
v_gene: TRBV7-3
j_gene: TRBJ2-2

CDR3aa: SARRLRVLSEQY
v_gene: TRBV20-1
j_gene: TRBJ2-7

CDR3aa: ASSLADRLNSPLH
v_gene: TRBV5-1
j_gene: TRBJ1-6

CDR3aa: ASSYKGGRYEQY
v_gene: TRBV6-5
j_gene: TRBJ2-7

CDR3aa: ASMGTLLEQF
v_gene: TRBV12-3/TRBV12-4
j_gene: TRBJ2-1

CDR3aa: AITDATGRDTGELF
v_gene: TRBV10-3
j_gene: TRBJ2-2

CDR3aa: SARVTGGPMD
v_gene: TRBV20-1
j_gene: TRBJ1-1

CDR3aa: SAAVGGTGGSGEQY
v_gene: TRBV20-1
j_gene: TRBJ2-7

CDR3aa: ASSATLTGPYTQY
v_gene: TRBV7-2
j_gene: TRBJ2-3

CDR3aa: ASSLAERWGPMEQY
v_gene: TRBV7-6
j_gene: TRBJ2-7

CDR3aa: ASSDRLAGGLY
v_gene: TRBV25-1
j_gene: TRBJ2-7

CDR3aa: ASSSGLAPSSYEQY
v_gene: TRBV7-8
j_gene: TRBJ2-7

CDR3aa: ASSPTWIDGYT
v_gene: TRBV5-1
j_gene: TRBJ1-2

CDR3aa: ASSQGSSGYTDTQY
v_gene: TRBV4-3
j_gene: TRBJ2-3

CDR3aa: ASSLQGWTDTQY
v_gene: TRBV27
j_gene: TRBJ2-3

CDR3aa: ASRADTQY
v_gene: TRBV6-5
j_gene: TRBJ2-3

CDR3aa: ASSSTGATYEQY
v_gene: TRBV5-1
j_gene: TRBJ2-7

CDR3aa: ASSLGQRNSPLH
v_gene: TRBV5-4
j_gene: TRBJ1-6

CDR3aa: ASSNETQY
v_gene: TRBV21-1
j_gene: TRBJ2-5

CDR3aa: ASSSRSHYGYT
v_gene: TRBV27
j_gene: TRBJ1-2

CDR3aa: ASSHLAERYEQY
v_gene: TRBV4-1
j_gene: TRBJ2-7

CDR3aa: SGKTGGDREQY
v_gene: TRBV20-1
j_gene: TRBJ2-7

CDR3aa: SARDGGGSTDTQY
v_gene: TRBV20-1
j_gene: TRBJ2-3

CDR3aa: ASSLGGAGSGANVLT
v_gene: TRBV12-3/TRBV12-4
j_gene: TRBJ2-6

CDR3aa: ASSERGLAVTDTQY
v_gene: TRBV2
j_gene: TRBJ2-3

CDR3aa: ASSNAGTDSYEQY
v_gene: TRBV6-2/TRBV6-3
j_gene: TRBJ2-7